What follows are 28 T cell receptor beta chains derived from one specimen sequenced in a study of blood T cell repertoires in COVID-19. Assay: immunoSEQ multiplex PCR; the TCRdb copy retains only in-frame clones and omits some. The table lists about 94,000 clones, 74% of them singletons, with about 3.9% in the top ten. Sequenced input: peripheral blood. Receptors originate from a man between 65 and 80 years old with COVID-19, enrolled during active disease.

The chain employs TRBV30 and TRBJ1-3, with D maybe TRBD1 (6 bases). The CDR3 is made up of 14 amino acids. Germline lookup yields CDR1 GTSNPN and CDR2 SVGIG (reference sequence). The V gene lost 3 bases and the J gene lost 0 bases, with 9 bases spanning the gap. CDR3 sequence reads: CAWRTGSSGNTIYF. CDR3 sequence (DNA): TGTGCCTGGAGGACAGGTTCCTCTGGAAACACCATATATTTT.

V gene TRBV4-3 combines with J gene TRBJ1-2; the match to TRBD1 covers 12 bases. There are 14 residues in the CDR3. V shed 4 bases and J 8 bases; nucleotides not matched to a gene: 5. Germline values: CDR1 LGHNA, CDR2 YSLEER. CDR3 bases: TGCGCCAGCAGCCTGGGACAGGGGGCGGAAGGCTACACCTTC. It translates to CASSLGQGAEGYTF.

The V gene is TRBV30, the J gene TRBJ2-1, with D maybe TRBD2 (6 bases). Germline assignment: CDR1 GTSNPN and CDR2 SVGIG (reference sequence). Trimming cost V 0 bases and J 4 bases, with 13 bases left between them. This CDR3 contains 15 residues. The CDR3 reads CAWSVGLASYNEQFF. Here the CDR3 DNA reads TGTGCCTGGAGTGTAGGGCTAGCGTCTTACAATGAGCAGTTCTTC. The variable domain in full, with the rest retrieved from reference TRBV30 and TRBJ2-1, is SQTIHQWPATLVQPVGSPLSLECTVEGTSNPNLYWYRQAAGRGLQLLFYSVGIGQISSEVPQNLSASRPQDRQFILSSKKLLLSDSGFYLCAWSVGLASYNEQFFGPGTRLTVL.

This clone showed up just once. The CDR3: CASSIGLAMYNEQFF. For the CDR3, the DNA is TGTGCCAGCAGTATCGGACTAGCGATGTACAATGAGCAGTTCTTC. The chain carries TRBV6-5 and TRBJ2-1, with TRBD2 matching over 9 bases. The CDR3 spans 15 residues. CDR1 is MNHEY and CDR2 is SVGAGI in the germline V gene. The junction had 6 bases not matched to a gene; V was cut back by 5 bases and J by 4 bases.

V gene TRBV6-2 or TRBV6-3 combines with J gene TRBJ2-1, with TRBD1 identical over 8 bases. With 6 bases clipped from V and 2 bases from J, the junction kept 6 bases outside the gene matches. Germline V gene lookup returns CDR1 MNHEY and CDR2 SVGEGT. CDR3 length: 15 residues. The CDR3 loop reads CASSLTGGTYNEQFF. In nucleotides, the CDR3 is TGTGCCAGCAGCTTAACAGGGGGTACCTACAATGAGCAGTTCTTC.

This clone has only a few counts. The chain employs TRBV5-4 and TRBJ2-2, with TRBD2 identical over 9 bases. Germline lookup yields CDR1 SGHNT and CDR2 YYREEE (reference sequence). Trimming removed 4 bases from V and 4 bases from J; junction bases left unmatched: 17. The CDR3 runs 19 residues. CDR3 region: CASSPPGLALLGSTGELFF. DNA for the CDR3: TGTGCCAGCAGCCCGCCGGGACTAGCACTTTTAGGAAGCACCGGGGAGCTGTTTTTT.

This sequence joins TRBV19 and TRBJ2-7; D perhaps matches TRBD2 (5 bases). Between the trimmed V and J ends, which lost 6 bases and 4 bases, there was a span of 19 bases. The germline V gene has CDR1 LNHDA and CDR2 SQIVND (reference sequence). The CDR3 totals 15 residues. The CDR3 sequence: CASSERLRVPYEQYF. CDR3 sequence (DNA): TGTGCCAGTAGCGAGCGGCTGAGGGTACCGTACGAGCAGTACTTC.

This rearrangement joins TRBV7-2 to TRBJ1-5; 9 positions agree with TRBD1. The CDR3 spans 17 residues. V lost 5 bases, J lost 1 base, and 9 bases stayed unmatched. Per germline, CDR1 SGHTA and CDR2 FQGNSA. The CDR3 protein is CASSPQRQGESNQPQHF. As DNA, the CDR3 is TGTGCCAGCAGCCCACAAAGACAGGGGGAGAGCAATCAGCCCCAGCATTTT.

The V gene is TRBV5-1, the J gene TRBJ2-5, with D unresolved. This CDR3 comprises 15 residues. Germline V gives CDR1 SGHRS, CDR2 YFSETQ. V shed 0 bases and J shed 5 bases, with 14 bases lying between them. This chain's CDR3 is CASSLVRIIGETQYF. The CDR3 nucleotides read TGCGCCAGCAGCTTGGTTCGGATCATCGGGGAGACCCAGTACTTC. Looking up the rest from reference TRBV5-1 and TRBJ2-5 gives the full variable domain: KAGVTQTPRYLIKTRGQQVTLSCSPISGHRSVSWYQQTPGQGLQFLFEYFSETQRNKGNFPGRFSGRQFSNSRSEMNVSTLELGDSALYLCASSLVRIIGETQYFGPGTRLLVL.

In its sample, this clone was seen once. This chain joins TRBV7-3 and TRBJ2-2; D not certain. There are 11 residues in the CDR3. The germline CDR1 and CDR2 sequences are SGHTA and FQGTGA. Trimming removed 4 bases at V and 7 bases at J, with 4 bases between. DNA for the CDR3: TGTGCCAGCAGCTACGGCGGGGAGCTGTTTTTT. This codes for CASSYGGELFF.

This clone was counted a few times. V gene TRBV5-5 combines with J gene TRBJ1-5; 7 nucleotides match TRBD1. The CDR3 totals 13 residues. Germline assignment: CDR1 SGHKS and CDR2 YYEKEE (reference sequence). V lost 1 base to trimming and J lost 12 bases; unmatched junction nucleotides: 7. In DNA form, the CDR3 reads TGTGCCAGCAGCTTGAAGGGGGCGGCGGACCAGCATTTT. Its protein product is CASSLKGAADQHF. The full variable domain, in which reference TRBV5-5 and TRBJ1-5 provide the parts outside the CDR3, is DAGVTQSPTHLIKTRGQQVTLRCSPISGHKSVSWYQQVLGQGPQFIFQYYEKEERGRGNFPDRFSARQFPNYSSELNVNALLLGDSALYLCASSLKGAADQHFGDGTRLSIL.

The chain carries TRBV28 and TRBJ2-3; 8 bases are shared with TRBD1. This CDR3 is 14 amino acids long. Trimming took 4 bases from V and 6 from J; bases not matched to a gene: 6. CDR1 is MDHEN and CDR2 is SYDVKM in the germline V gene. The CDR3 nucleotides are TGTGCCAGCAGTTCCCGCGACAGGGGCGATACGCAGTATTTT. This gives the protein CASSSRDRGDTQYF. Combining the CDR3 with reference TRBV28 and TRBJ2-3 gives the whole variable domain DVKVTQSSRYLVKRTGEKVFLECVQDMDHENMFWYRQDPGLGLRLIYFSYDVKMKEKGDIPEGYSVSREKKERFSLILESASTNQTSMYLCASSSRDRGDTQYFGPGTRLTVL.

The chain joins TRBV5-1 to TRBJ2-7; 9 nucleotides line up with TRBD1. The CDR3 covers 15 residues. V lost 0 bases to trimming and J lost 5 bases; unmatched junction nucleotides: 6. Germline V gene lookup returns CDR1 SGHRS and CDR2 YFSETQ. The CDR3 DNA follows: TGCGCCAGCAGCTTGGCCCGGACAGGGGACCACGAGCAGTACTTC. Protein product: CASSLARTGDHEQYF.

The chain carries TRBV28 and TRBJ2-1; 7 bases agree with TRBD1. CDR1 and CDR2 (germline): MDHEN, SYDVKM. The CDR3 totals 16 residues. Trimming removed 5 bases from V and 4 bases from J; junction bases left unmatched: 11. CDR3 bases: TGTGCCAGCAGTACTATCGACAGGGCGACATACAATGAGCAGTTCTTC. This codes for CASSTIDRATYNEQFF.

This rearrangement joins TRBV19 to TRBJ2-4, with D possibly TRBD1 on 5 matching bases. CDR1 and CDR2 (germline): LNHDA, SQIVND (reference sequence). V was trimmed by 7 bases and J by 0 bases, leaving 16 bases between them. The CDR3 has 16 residues. The CDR3 loop reads CASTQGVRLAKNIQYF. The CDR3, as DNA: TGTGCCAGTACCCAAGGGGTCAGGCTAGCCAAAAACATTCAGTACTTC.

This sequence joins TRBV5-4 and TRBJ2-5, with a weak D call TRBD2 (6 bases). Germline CDR1 SGHNT, CDR2 YYREEE (reference sequence). The CDR3 extends over 14 amino acids. With 2 bases removed from V and 5 bases from J, the gap between germline ends came to 13 bases. The CDR3 DNA sequence: TGTGCCAGCAGCTTTTACGCGGGGAAGGAGACCCAGTACTTC. Amino acids: CASSFYAGKETQYF.

The rearrangement uses TRBV20-1 and TRBJ2-1; 9 bases align to TRBD2. Germline CDR1 DFQATT, CDR2 SNEGSKA (reference sequence). The CDR3 has 16 residues. CDR3 DNA: TGCAGCCCTAGTTGGGCGGGAGGGCCTTCCGACAATGAGCAGTTCTTC. It translates to CSPSWAGGPSDNEQFF.

V is TRBV5-1 and J is TRBJ2-1, with D perhaps TRBD2 (6 bases). The ends were cut back, 1 base at V and 8 bases at J, with 13 bases in the middle. The V gene's germline CDR1 is SGHRS and CDR2 YFSETQ. This CDR3 region has 14 residues. The CDR3 nucleotides are TGCGCCAGCAGCTTGATCGGGGGTGTGGATGAGCAGTTCTTC. Residues: CASSLIGGVDEQFF.

The rearrangement links TRBV29-1 to TRBJ2-3; D possibly corresponds to TRBD2 (5 bases). The germline CDR1 and CDR2 sequences are SQVTM and ANQGSEA. This CDR3 comprises 16 residues. The V and J ends lost 4 bases and 4 bases respectively, with 21 bases between them. As DNA, the CDR3 is TGCAGCGTTGCTAGTATGGTGGGAGAGGATGCAGATACGCAGTATTTT. Amino acids: CSVASMVGEDADTQYF.

The V and J genes are TRBV7-3 and TRBJ2-3; unclear D gene. V was cut by 5 bases and J by 5 bases, with 8 bases left in between. Germline loops: CDR1 SGHTA, CDR2 FQGTGA. The CDR3 covers 12 residues. In DNA, the CDR3 is TGTGCCAGCAGCCCCCCCGGAGATACGCAGTATTTT. It yields the protein CASSPPGDTQYF.

The rearrangement uses TRBV11-3 and TRBJ2-2, with TRBD2 matching 7 bases. The CDR3 totals 16 residues. The germline V gene encodes CDR1 SGHNT and CDR2 YENEEA. Trimming removed 2 bases from V and 1 base from J; junction bases left unmatched: 4. Here the CDR3 reads CASSLSASGNTGELFF. The CDR3 DNA sequence: TGTGCCAGCAGCTTATCAGCTAGCGGGAACACCGGGGAGCTGTTTTTT. Variable domain in full (rest from reference TRBV11-3 and TRBJ2-2): EAGVVQSPRYKIIEKKQPVAFWCNPISGHNTLYWYLQNLGQGPELLIRYENEEAVDDSQLPKDRFSAERLKGVDSTLKIQPAELGDSAVYLCASSLSASGNTGELFFGEGSRLTVL.

The rearrangement uses TRBV4-1 and TRBJ2-7, with 7 bases that match TRBD1. The CDR3 is 15 residues long. V was clipped by 0 bases and J by 3 bases; unmatched bases: 5. Germline V gene lookup returns CDR1 MGHRA and CDR2 YSYEKL. The CDR3 DNA reads as TGCGCCAGCAGCCAAGATTGGACAGGATACTACGAGCAGTACTTC. Translating gives CASSQDWTGYYEQYF.

The V gene is TRBV19, the J gene TRBJ1-1; D ambiguous. From germline, CDR1 is LNHDA and CDR2 SQIVND (reference sequence). Trimming pared 5 bases from V and 4 bases from J, leaving 5 bases between. The CDR3 runs to 11 residues. The CDR3 DNA is TGTGCCAGTAGTCCAGGCACTGAAGCTTTCTTT. This sequence encodes CASSPGTEAFF.

The V gene is TRBV10-3, the J gene TRBJ2-1; 12 nucleotides match TRBD2. The CDR3 totals 19 residues. The V gene end was trimmed by 6 bases and the J gene end by 0 bases; junction bases not matched to a gene: 12. CDR1 ENHRY and CDR2 SYGVKD come from the germline V gene. CDR3 DNA sequence: TGTGCCATCAGGGGTCAATCGGCTAGCGGGAGGGGCTCCTACAATGAGCAGTTCTTC. It translates to CAIRGQSASGRGSYNEQFF.

The chain recombines TRBV5-1 with TRBJ1-2; 9 bases fit TRBD1. This CDR3 has 13 residues. The V segment lost 4 bases and the J segment 4 bases; nucleotides outside the gene matches: 2. The germline V gene encodes CDR1 SGHRS and CDR2 YFSETQ. The CDR3 sequence is CASSDRGAYGYTF. CDR3 bases: TGCGCCAGCAGCGACAGGGGGGCCTATGGCTACACCTTC.

J is TRBJ1-2 and V is TRBV29-1; TRBD1 matches at 7 bases. In germline, CDR1 is SQVTM, CDR2 ANQGSEA. There are 14 residues in the CDR3. V dropped 3 bases and J dropped 4; count of bases not matched to a gene: 8. The CDR3: CSVDGQDDSYGYTF. CDR3 coding DNA: TGCAGCGTTGACGGACAGGATGACAGCTATGGCTACACCTTC. Drawing the rest from reference TRBV29-1 and TRBJ1-2, the complete variable domain is SAVISQKPSRDICQRGTSLTIQCQVDSQVTMMFWYRQQPGQSLTLIATANQGSEATYESGFVIDKFPISRPNLTFSTLTVSNMSPEDSSIYLCSVDGQDDSYGYTFGSGTRLTVV.

The chain has TRBV7-2 and TRBJ1-2, with 9 bases aligning to TRBD1. The germline CDR1 and CDR2 sequences are SGHTA and FQGNSA. This CDR3 is 12 amino acids long. The V gene end was trimmed by 4 bases and the J gene end by 7 bases; junction bases not matched to a gene: 1. CDR3 nucleotides: TGTGCCAGCAGCTCGGACAGGGGTGGCTACACCTTC. Translating it yields CASSSDRGGYTF.

The rearrangement links TRBV7-9 to TRBJ1-1; TRBD1 matches at 7 bases. The CDR3 totals 17 residues. The trim removed 5 bases at V and 0 bases at J, leaving 12 bases unmatched. Looked up from germline, CDR1 is SEHNR and CDR2 is FQNEAQ (reference sequence). This chain's CDR3 is CASSILRDSSLNTEAFF. The CDR3 DNA follows: TGTGCCAGCAGCATACTGAGGGACAGCAGCTTGAACACTGAAGCTTTCTTT.